A selection of T cell receptor beta chains follows, all from one sample in a study of CD8 T cells in ankylosing spondylitis. TCRdb fed the 5' RACE reads into MiXCR, producing one record per CDR3 protein. The sample has a few hundred thousand distinct CDR3 sequences, more than 15% seen once. Material for sequencing was blood, either unsorted or a sorted T cell fraction (not recorded which). These TCRs come from a male donor with ankylosing spondylitis. Each CDR3 is given with its conserved first and last residue. The D gene is left open where the match is weak. Expanded clones get a size class; other rows say once, few or many, or leave the size out.

>.|TRBV15|.|TRBJ2-3
CATSRGIGGTNTDTQYF
TGTGCCACCAGCAGAGGTATAGGGGGGACTAACACAGATACGCAGTATTTT
>.|TRBV24-1|TRBD1|TRBJ2-2
CATRGGQANTGELFF
TGTGCCACCCGCGGAGGACAGGCGAACACCGGGGAGCTGTTTTTT
>.|TRBV29-1|TRBD1|TRBJ1-2
CSVVTGAQGYTF
TGCAGCGTTGTGACAGGGGCGCAAGGCTACACCTTC
>many|TRBV3-1|.|TRBJ2-7
CAREYNGGPSYEQYF
TGTGCCAGGGAATACAACGGGGGTCCCTCCTACGAGCAGTACTTC
>.|TRBV4-3|.|TRBJ2-3
CASSQVPGADTQYF
TGCGCCAGCAGCCAAGTTCCGGGGGCGGATACGCAGTATTTT
>many|TRBV28|.|TRBJ1-2
CASTWGDYGYTF
TGTGCCAGCACTTGGGGTGACTATGGCTACACCTTC
>few|TRBV20-1|.|TRBJ1-3
CSAEDMGWSGNTIYF
TGCAGTGCTGAAGATATGGGGTGGAGTGGAAACACCATATATTTT
>.|TRBV6-5|TRBD2|TRBJ2-7
CASSYSRGGLYEQYF
TGTGCCAGCAGTTACTCGCGGGGGGGCCTCTACGAGCAGTACTTC
>few|TRBV20-1|TRBD2|TRBJ2-1
CSAITSGGAGNEQFF
TGCAGTGCTATTACTAGCGGGGGGGCTGGGAATGAGCAGTTCTTC
>few|TRBV4-3|.|TRBJ1-2
CASSQEGQVRGYTF
TGCGCCAGCAGCCAAGAGGGACAAGTTCGTGGCTACACCTTC
>.|TRBV27|.|TRBJ2-7
CASGGAPYEQYF
TGTGCCAGCGGGGGGGCCCCCTACGAGCAGTACTTC
>.|TRBV10-3|.|TRBJ1-5
CAARDGVGQPQHF
TGTGCCGCCCGAGACGGGGTTGGGCAGCCCCAGCATTTT
>many|TRBV27|.|TRBJ1-6
CASSFQGLRSPLHF
TGTGCCAGCAGTTTTCAGGGTTTAAGATCACCCCTCCACTTT
>.|TRBV6-5|.|TRBJ1-2
CASSYGGSIYGYTF
TGTGCCAGCAGTTACGGGGGCAGCATCTATGGCTACACCTTC
>.|TRBV7-9|TRBD2|TRBJ2-1
CASSQGLAGVPFF
TGTGCCAGCAGCCAGGGACTAGCGGGAGTGCCGTTCTTC
>few|TRBV11-1|.|TRBJ2-1
CASSPQVLDYNEQFF
TGTGCCAGCAGCCCCCAGGTTTTGGATTACAATGAGCAGTTCTTC
>.|TRBV5-1|.|TRBJ1-3
CASSLASGRGGGNTIYF
TGCGCCAGCAGCTTGGCCTCAGGGAGGGGTGGCGGAAACACCATATATTTT
>few|TRBV19|TRBD1|TRBJ2-3
CASSTGTGRTDTQYF
TGTGCCAGTAGCACCGGGACAGGGAGGACAGATACGCAGTATTTT
>.|TRBV10-3|.|TRBJ1-1
CASRPQMNTEAFF
TGTGCCTCGAGGCCACAAATGAACACTGAAGCTTTCTTT
>many|TRBV5-1|.|TRBJ1-1
CASSLAVGQGRMNTEAFF
TGCGCCAGCAGCTTGGCTGTCGGGCAGGGCAGGATGAACACTGAAGCTTTCTTT
>.|TRBV3-1|.|TRBJ2-3
CASSQVQDQGRTGEADTQYF
TGTGCCAGCAGCCAAGTCCAAGACCAGGGACGCACGGGGGAGGCAGATACGCAGTATTTT
>few|TRBV20-1|.|TRBJ2-7
CSARRGAYEQYF
TGCAGTGCCAGAAGGGGAGCCTACGAGCAGTACTTC
>few|TRBV7-8|.|TRBJ2-1
CASSLEMVNLNNEQFF
TGTGCCAGCAGCTTAGAAATGGTCAATTTAAACAATGAGCAGTTCTTC
>.|TRBV18|TRBD1|TRBJ2-7
CASSPVGTGTGPKEQYF
TGTGCCAGCTCACCAGTCGGAACGGGGACAGGGCCTAAAGAGCAGTACTTC
>.|TRBV9|.|TRBJ2-2
CASSVASRAGGTGELFF
TGTGCCAGCAGCGTTGCCTCCCGGGCCGGCGGCACCGGGGAGCTGTTTTTT
>few|TRBV11-2|.|TRBJ2-3
CASSLRQFGGYTDTQYF
TGTGCCAGCAGCTTACGGCAATTCGGCGGATACACAGATACGCAGTATTTT
>few|TRBV29-1|.|TRBJ2-1
CSVREGPSYNEQFF
TGCAGCGTTCGAGAGGGGCCGTCTTACAATGAGCAGTTCTTC
>.|TRBV20-1|TRBD2|TRBJ2-1
CSARPGTSGTHNEQFF
TGCAGTGCTAGACCGGGGACTAGCGGGACCCACAATGAGCAGTTCTTC
>.|TRBV12-3/TRBV12-4|TRBD2|TRBJ2-5
CASSPSGGNQETQYF
TGTGCCAGCAGTCCTAGCGGGGGAAACCAAGAGACCCAGTACTTC
>.|TRBV6-2/TRBV6-3|TRBD1|TRBJ1-2
CASIDRGRDGYTF
TGTGCCAGCATAGACAGGGGGCGAGATGGCTACACCTTC
>few|TRBV27|.|TRBJ2-2
CASSSSRGRGGELFF
TGTGCCAGCAGCAGTTCAAGGGGGAGGGGCGGGGAGCTGTTTTTT
>many|TRBV4-1|TRBD1|TRBJ2-7
CASSQPGTGGSYEQYF
TGCGCCAGCAGCCAACCCGGGACAGGTGGGTCCTACGAGCAGTACTTC
>.|TRBV11-1|.|TRBJ2-3
CASSSTLRGTDTQYF
TGTGCCAGCAGCTCTACTTTGCGTGGCACAGATACGCAGTATTTT